The clone carrying this TCR beta chain was picked up a small number of times. The data are from a study of beta chain features in type 1 diabetes. V lost 0 bases and J lost 0; bases outside the gene matches: 7. Looked up from germline, CDR1 is MGHRA and CDR2 is YSYEKL. CDR3 length: 18 residues. Expressed TCRB transcripts were sequenced because the entire RNA isolate underwent reverse transcription. Here immunoSEQ multiplex PCR was the method, and the copy in TCRdb shows in-frame clones only, minus some. The sample has some 900,000 clones; roughly 15% are singletons. The material sequenced was naive CD4+ T cells from blood. The source is a woman under 30 in good health. This chain uses TRBV4-1 with TRBJ2-1; the match to TRBD2 covers 8 bases. CDR3 nucleotides: TGCGCCAGCAGCCAAGAGCCTGCCGGGACTAGCTCCTACAATGAGCAGTTCTTC. It encodes CASSQEPAGTSSYNEQFF.